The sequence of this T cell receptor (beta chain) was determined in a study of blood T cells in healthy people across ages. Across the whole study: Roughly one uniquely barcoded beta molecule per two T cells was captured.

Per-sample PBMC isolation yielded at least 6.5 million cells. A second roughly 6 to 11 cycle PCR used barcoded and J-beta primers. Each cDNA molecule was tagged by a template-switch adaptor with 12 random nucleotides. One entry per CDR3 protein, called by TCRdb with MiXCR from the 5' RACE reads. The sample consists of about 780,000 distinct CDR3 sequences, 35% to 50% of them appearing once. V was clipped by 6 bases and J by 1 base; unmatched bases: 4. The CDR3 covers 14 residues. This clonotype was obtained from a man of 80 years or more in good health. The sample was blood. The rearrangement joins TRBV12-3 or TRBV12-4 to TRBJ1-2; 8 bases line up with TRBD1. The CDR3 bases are TGTGCCAGCAGGGGGACAGGTTTTAACTATGGCTACACCTTC. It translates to CASRGTGFNYGYTF.